The rows below give T cell receptor beta chains drawn from one sample of a study of blood T cells in healthy people across ages. One entry per CDR3 protein, called by TCRdb with MiXCR from the 5' RACE reads. The data contain hundreds of thousands of distinct CDR3 sequences, 20% to 25% of them singletons. Sequenced: blood. These receptor sequences come from a man between 65 and 85 years old in good health. The CDR3 runs from the conserved cysteine through the conserved F or W. Fields, in order: clone size, D gene, V gene, J gene, CDR3 protein, CDR3 DNA. D genes are given only for firm matches. A clone size is listed for some rows: how often the clone was seen (once, few, many), or a class if it is expanded.

abundance: few
d_gene: .
v_gene: TRBV21-1
j_gene: TRBJ2-1
CDR3aa: CASSKNRLTGTGAYNEQFF
CDR3nt: TGTGCCAGCAGCAAAAACCGCCTCACGGGGACAGGGGCTTACAATGAGCAGTTCTTC

abundance: few
d_gene: TRBD2
v_gene: TRBV29-1
j_gene: TRBJ2-2
CDR3aa: CSALGGRNTGELFF
CDR3nt: TGCAGCGCCTTGGGCGGGAGAAACACCGGGGAGCTGTTTTTT

abundance: .
d_gene: .
v_gene: TRBV6-5
j_gene: TRBJ2-5
CDR3aa: CASSYGTSSKTQYF
CDR3nt: TGTGCCAGCAGTTACGGCACTAGCAGCAAGACCCAGTACTTC

abundance: .
d_gene: TRBD1
v_gene: TRBV6-1
j_gene: TRBJ2-5
CDR3aa: CASSEDQGAPETQYF
CDR3nt: TGTGCCAGCAGTGAAGACCAGGGGGCTCCAGAGACCCAGTACTTC

abundance: few
d_gene: .
v_gene: TRBV7-2
j_gene: TRBJ2-3
CDR3aa: CASSLAANLPLTDTQYF
CDR3nt: TGTGCCAGCAGCTTAGCGGCTAACCTCCCCCTCACAGATACGCAGTATTTT

abundance: .
d_gene: TRBD2
v_gene: TRBV20-1
j_gene: TRBJ2-1
CDR3aa: CSARANGASGRVGGSYNEQFF
CDR3nt: TGCAGTGCTAGGGCAAACGGGGCTAGCGGGAGGGTTGGGGGGTCCTACAATGAGCAGTTCTTC

abundance: many
d_gene: .
v_gene: TRBV10-1
j_gene: TRBJ2-5
CDR3aa: CASSAGYQETQYF
CDR3nt: TGCGCCAGCAGTGCAGGGTACCAAGAGACCCAGTACTTC

abundance: .
d_gene: .
v_gene: TRBV5-1
j_gene: TRBJ2-1
CDR3aa: CASSMNMGLFNEQFF
CDR3nt: TGCGCCAGCAGCATGAACATGGGACTTTTCAATGAGCAGTTCTTC

abundance: .
d_gene: TRBD2
v_gene: TRBV2
j_gene: TRBJ2-1
CDR3aa: CASSEEVTSGRYEQFF
CDR3nt: TGTGCCAGCAGTGAAGAGGTGACTAGCGGGAGATATGAGCAGTTCTTC

abundance: few
d_gene: .
v_gene: TRBV20-1
j_gene: TRBJ2-5
CDR3aa: CSATGQLLSETQYF
CDR3nt: TGCAGTGCTACTGGACAGCTTCTTTCGGAGACCCAGTACTTC

abundance: few
d_gene: .
v_gene: TRBV20-1
j_gene: TRBJ1-2
CDR3aa: CSASREAYGYTF
CDR3nt: TGCAGTGCGAGCCGGGAGGCATATGGCTACACCTTC

abundance: few
d_gene: TRBD2
v_gene: TRBV13
j_gene: TRBJ2-1
CDR3aa: CASSLSLAGAVYNEQFF
CDR3nt: TGTGCCAGCAGCTTAAGCCTAGCGGGAGCGGTCTACAATGAGCAGTTCTTC

abundance: few
d_gene: TRBD2
v_gene: TRBV4-1
j_gene: TRBJ2-5
CDR3aa: CASSLLAGESETQYF
CDR3nt: TGCGCCAGCAGCCTTCTAGCGGGAGAGTCAGAGACCCAGTACTTC

abundance: few
d_gene: .
v_gene: TRBV13
j_gene: TRBJ2-3
CDR3aa: CASKGSKADTQYF
CDR3nt: TGTGCCAGCAAGGGTTCGAAGGCAGATACGCAGTATTTT

abundance: few
d_gene: TRBD2
v_gene: TRBV6-2/TRBV6-3
j_gene: TRBJ2-7
CDR3aa: CASGSHTSGSYEQYF
CDR3nt: TGTGCCAGCGGTTCTCATACTAGCGGGAGCTACGAGCAGTACTTC

abundance: .
d_gene: .
v_gene: TRBV18
j_gene: TRBJ1-1
CDR3aa: CASSEGVGGNTEAFF
CDR3nt: TGTGCCAGCTCTGAGGGGGTCGGAGGGAACACTGAAGCTTTCTTT

abundance: many
d_gene: TRBD2
v_gene: TRBV3-1
j_gene: TRBJ2-5
CDR3aa: CASSHSSGKTQYF
CDR3nt: TGTGCCAGCAGCCATTCTAGCGGGAAGACCCAGTACTTC

abundance: .
d_gene: TRBD2
v_gene: TRBV20-1
j_gene: TRBJ2-1
CDR3aa: CSATGLAGSYNEQFF
CDR3nt: TGCAGTGCCACTGGACTAGCGGGCTCCTACAATGAGCAGTTCTTC

abundance: .
d_gene: TRBD1
v_gene: TRBV5-1
j_gene: TRBJ1-1
CDR3aa: CASSGETGGASAEAFF
CDR3nt: TGCGCCAGCAGCGGCGAAACAGGGGGCGCATCGGCTGAAGCTTTCTTT

abundance: few
d_gene: .
v_gene: TRBV7-8
j_gene: TRBJ2-1
CDR3aa: CASSLEERADNEQFF
CDR3nt: TGTGCCAGCAGCTTAGAAGAGCGGGCCGACAATGAGCAGTTCTTC

abundance: .
d_gene: .
v_gene: TRBV4-1
j_gene: TRBJ2-5
CDR3aa: CASSQDDGEYETQYF
CDR3nt: TGCGCCAGCAGCCAAGATGACGGGGAGTACGAGACCCAGTACTTC

abundance: many
d_gene: TRBD2
v_gene: TRBV5-6
j_gene: TRBJ2-1
CDR3aa: CASRRASGSYNEQFF
CDR3nt: TGTGCCAGCAGACGCGCTAGCGGCTCCTACAATGAGCAGTTCTTC

abundance: .
d_gene: .
v_gene: TRBV6-1
j_gene: TRBJ1-1
CDR3aa: CATYGQLNTEAFF
CDR3nt: TGTGCCACCTATGGACAGTTGAACACTGAAGCTTTCTTT

abundance: many
d_gene: .
v_gene: TRBV28
j_gene: TRBJ2-1
CDR3aa: CASKVSSYNEQFF
CDR3nt: TGTGCCAGCAAGGTCAGCTCCTACAATGAGCAGTTCTTC

abundance: .
d_gene: .
v_gene: TRBV6-4
j_gene: TRBJ1-1
CDR3aa: CASSDTDRGTEAFF
CDR3nt: TGTGCCAGCAGTGACACCGATAGGGGCACTGAAGCTTTCTTT

abundance: .
d_gene: .
v_gene: TRBV25-1
j_gene: TRBJ1-6
CDR3aa: CASSVFWDSPLHF
CDR3nt: TGTGCCAGCAGTGTATTTTGGGATTCACCTCTCCACTTT

abundance: .
d_gene: .
v_gene: TRBV7-9
j_gene: TRBJ2-5
CDR3aa: CAGSLAETQHF
CDR3nt: TGTGCCGGCAGCTTAGCGGAGACCCAGCACTTC

abundance: .
d_gene: TRBD2
v_gene: TRBV28
j_gene: TRBJ2-1
CDR3aa: CASSSSSRGRAQDEQFF
CDR3nt: TGTGCCAGCAGCTCCTCCTCTCGCGGGAGGGCCCAGGATGAGCAGTTCTTC

abundance: few
d_gene: .
v_gene: TRBV7-2
j_gene: TRBJ1-5
CDR3aa: CASSQGTTPHQPQHF
CDR3nt: TGTGCCAGCAGCCAAGGGACTACCCCCCATCAGCCCCAGCATTTT

abundance: few
d_gene: TRBD1
v_gene: TRBV29-1
j_gene: TRBJ1-4
CDR3aa: CSAGQTANEKLFF
CDR3nt: TGCAGCGCGGGACAGACAGCTAATGAAAAACTGTTTTTT

abundance: few
d_gene: TRBD1
v_gene: TRBV7-7
j_gene: TRBJ2-5
CDR3aa: CASTPGQPAGETQYF
CDR3nt: TGTGCTAGCACACCGGGACAGCCTGCTGGAGAGACCCAGTACTTC

abundance: many
d_gene: .
v_gene: TRBV5-1
j_gene: TRBJ2-5
CDR3aa: CASSLVPFQETQYF
CDR3nt: TGCGCCAGCAGCTTGGTGCCGTTCCAAGAGACCCAGTACTTC

abundance: .
d_gene: TRBD1
v_gene: TRBV24-1
j_gene: TRBJ2-7
CDR3aa: CATSEGAGGFYEQYF
CDR3nt: TGTGCCACCAGTGAGGGGGCAGGGGGTTTCTACGAGCAGTACTTC

abundance: .
d_gene: TRBD2
v_gene: TRBV27
j_gene: TRBJ2-7
CDR3aa: CASSHVAGGSSYEQYF
CDR3nt: TGTGCCAGCAGCCACGTAGCGGGGGGATCCTCCTACGAGCAGTACTTC

abundance: .
d_gene: TRBD2
v_gene: TRBV20-1
j_gene: TRBJ2-2
CDR3aa: CSARDLSGSGTGELFF
CDR3nt: TGCAGTGCTAGAGATCTGAGCGGGAGCGGCACCGGGGAGCTGTTTTTT

abundance: few
d_gene: .
v_gene: TRBV5-1
j_gene: TRBJ2-5
CDR3aa: CASSLGGSGKETQYF
CDR3nt: TGCGCCAGCAGCTTGGGTGGTAGCGGAAAAGAGACCCAGTACTTC

abundance: few
d_gene: .
v_gene: TRBV2
j_gene: TRBJ2-3
CDR3aa: CASSTRGGGTDTQYF
CDR3nt: TGTGCCAGCAGTACCCGAGGAGGGGGCACAGATACGCAGTATTTT

abundance: few
d_gene: .
v_gene: TRBV9
j_gene: TRBJ2-5
CDR3aa: CASSTQGGQETQYF
CDR3nt: TGTGCCAGCAGCACCCAGGGGGGACAAGAGACCCAGTACTTC

abundance: many
d_gene: TRBD1
v_gene: TRBV20-1
j_gene: TRBJ2-5
CDR3aa: CSASRTGYRGETQYF
CDR3nt: TGCAGTGCTTCCCGGACAGGGTATCGAGGAGAGACCCAGTACTTC

abundance: .
d_gene: .
v_gene: TRBV27
j_gene: TRBJ1-1
CDR3aa: CASSPIPSMDTEAFF
CDR3nt: TGTGCCAGCAGTCCTATCCCGTCAATGGACACTGAAGCTTTCTTT

abundance: once
d_gene: .
v_gene: TRBV5-6
j_gene: TRBJ2-7
CDR3aa: CASSPRVGTYEQYF
CDR3nt: TGTGCCAGCAGCCCCAGGGTGGGCACCTACGAGCAGTACTTC

abundance: .
d_gene: .
v_gene: TRBV20-1
j_gene: TRBJ2-1
CDR3aa: CSAKADEQFF
CDR3nt: TGCAGTGCTAAGGCGGATGAGCAGTTCTTC

abundance: few
d_gene: TRBD2
v_gene: TRBV29-1
j_gene: TRBJ2-1
CDR3aa: CSADSGRLSYNEQFF
CDR3nt: TGCAGCGCGGATAGCGGGAGACTCAGCTACAATGAGCAGTTCTTC

abundance: few
d_gene: TRBD2
v_gene: TRBV5-1
j_gene: TRBJ2-2
CDR3aa: CASSLVAGLATGELFF
CDR3nt: TGCGCCAGCAGCTTGGTAGCGGGATTGGCCACCGGGGAGCTGTTTTTT

abundance: .
d_gene: .
v_gene: TRBV9
j_gene: TRBJ2-7
CDR3aa: CASSPSRDVYEQYF
CDR3nt: TGTGCCAGCAGCCCGTCCCGGGACGTTTACGAGCAGTACTTC

abundance: .
d_gene: .
v_gene: TRBV3-1
j_gene: TRBJ2-7
CDR3aa: CASSQRNEQYF
CDR3nt: TGTGCCAGCAGCCAGCGAAACGAGCAGTACTTC

abundance: few
d_gene: TRBD1
v_gene: TRBV27
j_gene: TRBJ1-5
CDR3aa: CASSSPRTGQPQHF
CDR3nt: TGTGCCAGCAGTTCCCCCCGGACAGGTCAGCCCCAGCATTTT

abundance: .
d_gene: TRBD2
v_gene: TRBV20-1
j_gene: TRBJ2-1
CDR3aa: CSAQRLGAGGPYNEQFF
CDR3nt: TGCAGTGCCCAACGGCTGGGGGCGGGAGGGCCCTACAATGAGCAGTTCTTC

abundance: .
d_gene: TRBD1
v_gene: TRBV4-1
j_gene: TRBJ1-4
CDR3aa: CASSVTPGGNEKLFF
CDR3nt: TGCGCCAGCAGCGTCACTCCAGGGGGTAATGAAAAACTGTTTTTT

abundance: .
d_gene: .
v_gene: TRBV3-1
j_gene: TRBJ2-1
CDR3aa: CASRQEGAYNEQFF
CDR3nt: TGTGCCAGCAGACAGGAGGGGGCCTACAATGAGCAGTTCTTC

abundance: few
d_gene: .
v_gene: TRBV12-3/TRBV12-4
j_gene: TRBJ2-1
CDR3aa: CASSLSSGGNINEQFF
CDR3nt: TGTGCCAGCAGTTTAAGTTCTGGAGGCAACATCAATGAGCAGTTCTTC

abundance: .
d_gene: TRBD2
v_gene: TRBV7-2
j_gene: TRBJ2-1
CDR3aa: CASSLAGTSARNEQFF
CDR3nt: TGTGCCAGCAGCTTAGCCGGGACTAGCGCAAGGAATGAGCAGTTCTTC